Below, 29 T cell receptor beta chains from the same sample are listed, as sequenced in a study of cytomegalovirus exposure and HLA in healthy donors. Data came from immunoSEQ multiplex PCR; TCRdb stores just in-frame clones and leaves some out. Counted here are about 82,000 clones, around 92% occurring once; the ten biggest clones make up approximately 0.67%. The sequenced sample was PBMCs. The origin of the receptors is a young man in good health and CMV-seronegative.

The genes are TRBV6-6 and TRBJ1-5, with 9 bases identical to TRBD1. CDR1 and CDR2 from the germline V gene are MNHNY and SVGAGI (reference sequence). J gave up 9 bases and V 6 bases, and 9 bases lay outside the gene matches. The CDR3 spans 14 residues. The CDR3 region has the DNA TGTGCCAGCAGGGGACAGGGAATGCTATGGCCCCAGCATTTT. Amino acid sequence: CASRGQGMLWPQHF.

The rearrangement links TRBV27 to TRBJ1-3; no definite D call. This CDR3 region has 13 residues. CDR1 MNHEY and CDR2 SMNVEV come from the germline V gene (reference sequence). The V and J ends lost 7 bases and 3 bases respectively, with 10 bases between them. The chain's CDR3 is CASKGGLGNTIYF. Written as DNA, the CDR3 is TGTGCCAGCAAGGGCGGGCTTGGAAACACCATATATTTT.

The CDR3 DNA is TGTGCCAGCAGCCTCGAGGGACTAGGGTCCTACAATGAGCAGTTCTTC. Its translation: CASSLEGLGSYNEQFF. The chain uses TRBV13 and TRBJ2-1; 8 bases match TRBD2. From germline, CDR1 is PRHDT and CDR2 FYEKMQ (reference sequence). J was trimmed by 1 base and V by 5 bases; bases with no gene match: 7. CDR3 length equals 16 residues.

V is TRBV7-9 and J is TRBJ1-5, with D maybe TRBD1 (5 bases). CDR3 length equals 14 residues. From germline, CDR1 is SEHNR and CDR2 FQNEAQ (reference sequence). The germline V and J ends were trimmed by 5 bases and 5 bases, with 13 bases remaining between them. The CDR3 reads CASSARQYDQPQHF. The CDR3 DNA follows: TGTGCCAGCAGCGCCAGACAGTATGATCAGCCCCAGCATTTT. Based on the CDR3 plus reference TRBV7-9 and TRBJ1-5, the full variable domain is DTGVSQNPRHKITKRGQNVTFRCDPISEHNRLYWYRQTLGQGPEFLTYFQNEAQLEKSRLLSDRFSAERPKGSFSTLEIQRTEQGDSAMYLCASSARQYDQPQHFGDGTRLSIL.

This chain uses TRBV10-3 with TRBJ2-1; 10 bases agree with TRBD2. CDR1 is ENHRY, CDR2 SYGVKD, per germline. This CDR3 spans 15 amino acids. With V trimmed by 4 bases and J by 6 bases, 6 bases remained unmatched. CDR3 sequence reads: CAISAELAGFNEQFF. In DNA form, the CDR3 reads TGTGCCATCAGTGCGGAACTAGCGGGGTTCAATGAGCAGTTCTTC.

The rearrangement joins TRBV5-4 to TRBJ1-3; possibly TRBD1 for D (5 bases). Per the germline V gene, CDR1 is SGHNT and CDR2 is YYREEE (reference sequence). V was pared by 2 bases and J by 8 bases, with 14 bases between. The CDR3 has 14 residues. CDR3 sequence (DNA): TGTGCCAGCAGCTTAAGCAGGGTACGGGACACCATATATTTT. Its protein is CASSLSRVRDTIYF. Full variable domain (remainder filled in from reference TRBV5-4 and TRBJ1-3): ETGVTQSPTHLIKTRGQQVTLRCSSQSGHNTVSWYQQALGQGPQFIFQYYREEENGRGNFPPRFSGLQFPNYSSELNVNALELDDSALYLCASSLSRVRDTIYFGEGSWLTVV.

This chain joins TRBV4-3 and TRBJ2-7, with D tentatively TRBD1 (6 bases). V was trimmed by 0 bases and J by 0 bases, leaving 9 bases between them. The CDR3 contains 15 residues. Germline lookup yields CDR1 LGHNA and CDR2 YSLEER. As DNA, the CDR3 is TGCGCCAGCAGCCAAGAGGGGGCGAGCTCCTACGAGCAGTACTTC. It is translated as CASSQEGASSYEQYF.

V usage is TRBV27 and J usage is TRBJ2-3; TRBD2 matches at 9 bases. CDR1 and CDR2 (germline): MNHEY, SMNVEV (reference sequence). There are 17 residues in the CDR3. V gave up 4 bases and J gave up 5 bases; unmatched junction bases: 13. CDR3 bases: TGTGCCAGCAGTTCCCCCCGCCAGCGGGGGGCCCGAGATACGCAGTATTTT. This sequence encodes CASSSPRQRGARDTQYF.

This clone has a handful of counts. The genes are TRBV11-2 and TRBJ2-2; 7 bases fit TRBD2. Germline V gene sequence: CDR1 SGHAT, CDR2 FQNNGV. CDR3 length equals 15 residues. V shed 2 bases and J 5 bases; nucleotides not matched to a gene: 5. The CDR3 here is CASSLSGRLTGELFF. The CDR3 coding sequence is TGTGCCAGCAGCTTATCCGGGAGGCTAACCGGGGAGCTGTTTTTT.

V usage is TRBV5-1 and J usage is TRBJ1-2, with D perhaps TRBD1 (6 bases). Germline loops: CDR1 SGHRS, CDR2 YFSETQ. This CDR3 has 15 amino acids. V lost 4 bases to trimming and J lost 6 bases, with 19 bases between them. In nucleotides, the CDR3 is TGCGCCAGCAGCATCGGGGCAGGGGCGATTAATGGCTACACCTTC. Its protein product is CASSIGAGAINGYTF.

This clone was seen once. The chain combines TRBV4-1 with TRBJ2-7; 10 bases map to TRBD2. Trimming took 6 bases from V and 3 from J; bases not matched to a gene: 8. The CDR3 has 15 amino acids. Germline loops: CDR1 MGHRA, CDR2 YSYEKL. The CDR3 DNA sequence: TGCGCCAGCAGATCTACTACTAGCGGGAACTACGAGCAGTACTTC. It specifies CASRSTTSGNYEQYF.

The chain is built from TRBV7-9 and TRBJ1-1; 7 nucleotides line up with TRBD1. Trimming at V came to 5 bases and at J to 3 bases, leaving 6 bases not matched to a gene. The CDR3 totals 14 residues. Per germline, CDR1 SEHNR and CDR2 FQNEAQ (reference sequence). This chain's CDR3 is CASSPRDSDTEAFF. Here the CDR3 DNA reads TGTGCCAGCAGCCCGCGGGACAGCGACACTGAAGCTTTCTTT.

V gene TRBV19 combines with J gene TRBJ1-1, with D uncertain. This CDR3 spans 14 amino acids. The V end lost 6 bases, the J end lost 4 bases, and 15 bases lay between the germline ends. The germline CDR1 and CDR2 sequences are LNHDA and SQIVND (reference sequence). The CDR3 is CASSTLKLGTEAFF. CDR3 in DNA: TGTGCCAGTAGCACCTTAAAACTTGGCACTGAAGCTTTCTTT. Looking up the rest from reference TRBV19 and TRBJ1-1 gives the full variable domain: DGGITQSPKYLFRKEGQNVTLSCEQNLNHDAMYWYRQDPGQGLRLIYYSQIVNDFQKGDIAEGYSVSREKKESFPLTVTSAQKNPTAFYLCASSTLKLGTEAFFGQGTRLTVV.

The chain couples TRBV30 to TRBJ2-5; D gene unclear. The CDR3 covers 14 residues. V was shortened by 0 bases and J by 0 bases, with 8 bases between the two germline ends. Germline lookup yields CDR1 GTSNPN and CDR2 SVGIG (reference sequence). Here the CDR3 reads CAWSVRAYQETQYF. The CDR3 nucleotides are TGTGCCTGGAGTGTACGCGCTTACCAAGAGACCCAGTACTTC.

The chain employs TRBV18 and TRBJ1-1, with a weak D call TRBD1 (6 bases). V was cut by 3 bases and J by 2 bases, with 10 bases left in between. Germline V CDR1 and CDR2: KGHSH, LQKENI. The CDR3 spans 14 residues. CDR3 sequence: CASSPSTGNTEAFF. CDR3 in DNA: TGTGCCAGCTCACCCTCGACAGGAAACACTGAAGCTTTCTTT.

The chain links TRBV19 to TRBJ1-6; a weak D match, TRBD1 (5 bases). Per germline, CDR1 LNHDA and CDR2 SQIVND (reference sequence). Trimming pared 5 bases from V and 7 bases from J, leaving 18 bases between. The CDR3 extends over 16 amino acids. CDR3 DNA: TGTGCCAGTAGTCCGATTGAGGGAGGGGACAATTCACCCCTCCACTTT. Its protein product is CASSPIEGGDNSPLHF.

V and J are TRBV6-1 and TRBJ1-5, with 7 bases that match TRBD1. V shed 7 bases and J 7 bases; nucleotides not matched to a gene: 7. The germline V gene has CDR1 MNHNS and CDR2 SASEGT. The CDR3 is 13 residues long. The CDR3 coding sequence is TGTGCCAGCATAACAGGGGCCCAACAGCCCCAGCATTTT. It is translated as CASITGAQQPQHF.

The CDR3 DNA reads as TGTGCCAGCAGTGAATTGGACAGGGTGGGCTATGGCTACACCTTC. Translating gives CASSELDRVGYGYTF. The chain is built from TRBV6-1 and TRBJ1-2, with 8 nucleotides matching TRBD1. Germline V lookup: CDR1 MNHNS, CDR2 SASEGT. The V segment lost 2 bases and the J segment 4 bases; nucleotides outside the gene matches: 6. The length of the CDR3 is 15 residues.

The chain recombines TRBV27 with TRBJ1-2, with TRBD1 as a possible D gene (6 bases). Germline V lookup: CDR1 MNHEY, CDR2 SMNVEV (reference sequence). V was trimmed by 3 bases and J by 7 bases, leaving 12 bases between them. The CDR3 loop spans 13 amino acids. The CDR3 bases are TGTGCCAGCAGTTTTATAGGGGGTCGTGGCTACACCTTC. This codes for CASSFIGGRGYTF.

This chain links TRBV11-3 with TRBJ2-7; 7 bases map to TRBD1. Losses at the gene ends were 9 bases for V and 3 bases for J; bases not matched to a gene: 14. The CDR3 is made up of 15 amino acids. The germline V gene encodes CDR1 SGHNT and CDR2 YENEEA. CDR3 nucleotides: TGTGCCAGGTATCGGTTGGGGACAGAGCACTACGAGCAGTACTTC. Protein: CARYRLGTEHYEQYF.

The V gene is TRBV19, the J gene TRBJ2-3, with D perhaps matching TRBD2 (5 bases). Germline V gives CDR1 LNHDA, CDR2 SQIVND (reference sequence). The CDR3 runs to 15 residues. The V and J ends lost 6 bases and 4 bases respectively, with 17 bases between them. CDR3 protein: CASSPPGIPPDTQYF. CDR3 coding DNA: TGTGCCAGTAGCCCTCCGGGGATACCGCCAGATACGCAGTATTTT.

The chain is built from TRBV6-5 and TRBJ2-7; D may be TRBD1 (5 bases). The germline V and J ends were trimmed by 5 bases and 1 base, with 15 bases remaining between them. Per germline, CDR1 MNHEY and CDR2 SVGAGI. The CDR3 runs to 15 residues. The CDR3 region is CASSQGVPGSYEQYF. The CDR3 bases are TGTGCCAGCAGTCAAGGGGTTCCCGGGTCCTACGAGCAGTACTTC.

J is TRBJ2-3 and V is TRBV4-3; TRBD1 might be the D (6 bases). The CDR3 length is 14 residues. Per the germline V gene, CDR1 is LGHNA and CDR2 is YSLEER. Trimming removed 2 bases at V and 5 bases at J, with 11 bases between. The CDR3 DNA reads TGCGCCAGCAGCCAAACAGGGTTTGAAGATACGCAGTATTTT. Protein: CASSQTGFEDTQYF.

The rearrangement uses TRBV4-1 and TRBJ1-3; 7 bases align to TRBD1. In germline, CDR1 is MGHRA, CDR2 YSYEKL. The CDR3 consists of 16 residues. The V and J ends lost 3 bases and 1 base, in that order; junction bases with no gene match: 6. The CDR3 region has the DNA TGCGCCAGCAGCCAGGGTCACAGGGGTTCTGGAAACACCATATATTTT. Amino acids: CASSQGHRGSGNTIYF.

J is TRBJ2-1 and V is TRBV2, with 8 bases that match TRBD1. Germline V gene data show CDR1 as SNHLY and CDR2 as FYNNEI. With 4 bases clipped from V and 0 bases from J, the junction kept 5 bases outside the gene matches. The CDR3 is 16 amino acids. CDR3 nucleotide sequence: TGTGCCAGCAGTGGAAGACAGGGGAGCTCCTACAATGAGCAGTTCTTC. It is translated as CASSGRQGSSYNEQFF.

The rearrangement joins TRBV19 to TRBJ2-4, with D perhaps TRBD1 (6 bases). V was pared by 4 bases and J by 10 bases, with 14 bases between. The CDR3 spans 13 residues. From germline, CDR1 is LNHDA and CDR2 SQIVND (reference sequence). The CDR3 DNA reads TGTGCCAGTAGTAGCGATGACAGGAGAATTCAGTACTTC. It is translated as CASSSDDRRIQYF. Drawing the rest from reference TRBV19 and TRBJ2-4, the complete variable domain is DGGITQSPKYLFRKEGQNVTLSCEQNLNHDAMYWYRQDPGQGLRLIYYSQIVNDFQKGDIAEGYSVSREKKESFPLTVTSAQKNPTAFYLCASSSDDRRIQYFGAGTRLSVL.

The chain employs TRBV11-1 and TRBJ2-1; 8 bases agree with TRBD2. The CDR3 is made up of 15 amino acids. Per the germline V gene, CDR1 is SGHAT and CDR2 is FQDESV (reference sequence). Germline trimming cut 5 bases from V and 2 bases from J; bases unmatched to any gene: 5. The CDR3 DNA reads TGTGCCAGCAGCCAGACTAGCGAGACCTACAATGAGCAGTTCTTC. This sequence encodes CASSQTSETYNEQFF.

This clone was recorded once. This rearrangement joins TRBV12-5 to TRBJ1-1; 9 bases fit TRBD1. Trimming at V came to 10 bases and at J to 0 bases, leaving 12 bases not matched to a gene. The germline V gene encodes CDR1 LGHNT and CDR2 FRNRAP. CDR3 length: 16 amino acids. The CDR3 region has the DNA TGTGCTATGGATCCGGGACAGGGTAGTGTGAACACTGAAGCTTTCTTT. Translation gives CAMDPGQGSVNTEAFF.

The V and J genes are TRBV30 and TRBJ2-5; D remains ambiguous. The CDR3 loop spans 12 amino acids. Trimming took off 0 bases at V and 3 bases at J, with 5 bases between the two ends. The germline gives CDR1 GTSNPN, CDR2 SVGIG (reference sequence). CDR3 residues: CAWSVQKETQYF. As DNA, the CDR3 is TGTGCCTGGAGTGTACAGAAAGAGACCCAGTACTTC.